The clone carrying this T cell receptor (beta chain) was seen more than once but under ten times. The sample contains more than one DNA sequence encoding this CDR3. The sample is drawn from a study of beta chain features in type 1 diabetes. About the study: Examination spanned around 100,000,000 sorted cells from all samples.

Isolated RNA was reverse transcribed in full, so expressed TCRB transcripts were sequenced. The method was immunoSEQ multiplex PCR; TCRdb's version includes in-frame clones alone and lacks a portion of them. The sample yields 600,000 to 650,000 clones, around 15% seen once. The sequence came from a man in his late teens or twenties in good health. Specimen: naive CD4+ T cells from blood.

This CDR3 is CASSSTGRTAQPQHF. CDR3 coding DNA: TGTGCCAGCAGTAGCACAGGTAGGACTGCTCAGCCCCAGCATTTT. The chain uses TRBV28 and TRBJ1-5, with D perhaps TRBD1 (5 bases). This CDR3 is built from 15 residues. Germline lookup yields CDR1 MDHEN and CDR2 SYDVKM. Trimming removed 5 bases at V and 6 bases at J, with 17 bases between.